This T cell receptor (beta chain) came from a study of read filtering for tumor transcriptome and immune sequencing. About this clonotype itself: The antigen is not known.

The CDR3 runs 14 residues. Germline V gene data show CDR1 as SGHTA and CDR2 as FQGNSA. V was shortened by 4 bases and J by 4 bases, with 11 bases between the two germline ends. Molecular barcoded adaptors covering alpha/delta and beta/gamma chains were used on roughly 400 ng RNA. Each CDR3 protein gets one entry after TCRdb re-called the reads with MiXCR. The sample has 90,000 or so distinct CDR3 sequences; 20% to 25% are singletons. Regarding the study as a whole: The sorted CD138-negative fraction was a mixed bone marrow immune population, not purified T cells.

The material sequenced was a population of CD138-negative cells sorted from bone marrow. This TCR was recovered from a donor at least 40 years old with multiple myeloma. This chain joins TRBV7-2 and TRBJ1-3, with no clear D. The CDR3 here is CASSYQTMGNTIYF. CDR3 in DNA: TGTGCCAGCAGCTACCAGACCATGGGAAACACCATATATTTT.